The 16 T cell receptor beta chains in this list originate from one sample, sequenced in a study of spatial heterogeneity in lung cancer. Time point in this sample: sample taken at primary tumor resection. Whole RNA was taken from tumor, nontumor lung or frozen PBMC; it was then sequenced unsorted. One entry per CDR3 protein, called by TCRdb with MiXCR from the 5' RACE reads. The profile covers 50,000 or so distinct CDR3 sequences, with 12% appearing a single time and around 39% taken by the ten largest. The sample here was PBMCs, taken at surgery. Receptors were obtained from a female donor with early-stage non-small cell lung cancer.

This clonotype occurred a few times. The V gene is TRBV11-1, the J gene TRBJ2-6; possible D gene TRBD1, 7 bases. The CDR3 runs 18 residues. Deletions cut 8 bases from V and 1 base from J, with 21 bases between. CDR1 is SGHAT, CDR2 FQDESV, per germline (reference sequence). The CDR3 loop reads CASGGTAREPSGANVLTF. For the CDR3, the DNA is TGTGCCAGCGGAGGGACAGCTAGAGAACCATCTGGGGCCAACGTCCTGACTTTC.

This clonotype was detected only a few times. The chain joins TRBV5-1 to TRBJ2-5; a possible D gene is TRBD1 (6 bases). V shed 4 bases and J shed 5 bases, with 18 bases lying between them. Germline loops: CDR1 SGHRS, CDR2 YFSETQ. This CDR3 is built from 15 residues. The CDR3 nucleotides read TGCGCCAGCAGCCTTGGACAGCTAACGGTGGAGACCCAGTACTTC. Amino acids: CASSLGQLTVETQYF. The full variable domain, completed using reference TRBV5-1 and TRBJ2-5, is KAGVTQTPRYLIKTRGQQVTLSCSPISGHRSVSWYQQTPGQGLQFLFEYFSETQRNKGNFPGRFSGRQFSNSRSEMNVSTLELGDSALYLCASSLGQLTVETQYFGPGTRLLVL.

This clonotype has more than one count but fewer than ten. The chain has TRBV20-1 and TRBJ2-7, with TRBD2 matching over 10 bases. V was pared by 3 bases and J by 2 bases, with 4 bases of the junction left unmatched. The CDR3 runs to 14 residues. Germline V gene lookup returns CDR1 DFQATT and CDR2 SNEGSKA (reference sequence). The CDR3 spells CSARLAGAAYEQYF. CDR3 in DNA: TGCAGTGCTAGGCTAGCGGGGGCCGCCTACGAGCAGTACTTC.

This clonotype was detected only a few times. The rearrangement uses TRBV19 and TRBJ1-1; no reliable D call. The germline V gene encodes CDR1 LNHDA and CDR2 SQIVND (reference sequence). V was clipped by 3 bases and J by 4 bases, with 15 bases between them. The CDR3 consists of 15 residues. The CDR3 protein is CASSMGPPMGTEAFF. As DNA, the CDR3 is TGTGCCAGTAGTATGGGTCCGCCCATGGGCACTGAAGCTTTCTTT.

The V call is TRBV11-2, the J call TRBJ2-1; 8 nucleotides match TRBD2. Germline values: CDR1 SGHAT, CDR2 FQNNGV. J gave up 10 bases and V 1 base, and 9 bases lay outside the gene matches. This CDR3 has 15 residues. The CDR3 reads CASSLVAGGANEQFF. In nucleotides, the CDR3 is TGTGCCAGCAGCTTAGTTGCGGGGGGCGCTAACGAGCAGTTCTTC.

The DNA of the CDR3 is TGTGCCAGCAGAAGCCGGGACAGGGGGCCTAATTCACCCCTCCACTTT. It encodes CASRSRDRGPNSPLHF. The V gene is TRBV12-3 or TRBV12-4, the J gene TRBJ1-6, with TRBD1 matching over 12 bases. This CDR3 is built from 16 residues. With 6 bases clipped from V and 6 bases from J, the junction kept 6 bases outside the gene matches.

V usage is TRBV19 and J usage is TRBJ2-3, with 10 positions matching TRBD2. The trim removed 6 bases at V and 4 bases at J, leaving 10 bases unmatched. Germline CDR1 is LNHDA and CDR2 is SQIVND (reference sequence). This CDR3 is built from 16 residues. The CDR3 DNA reads TGTGCCAGTAGGGACACTAGCGGGACGAGTCCAGATACGCAGTATTTT. Translated, it gives CASRDTSGTSPDTQYF.

This clonotype was found a few times. As DNA, the CDR3 is TGTGCCAGCAGCTATGACAGCGGGCTGCAAGAGACCCAGTACTTC. This encodes CASSYDSGLQETQYF. This chain links TRBV7-9 with TRBJ2-5, with D maybe TRBD2 (6 bases). The CDR3 has 15 amino acids. Germline assignment: CDR1 SEHNR and CDR2 FQNEAQ (reference sequence). V was shortened by 4 bases and J by 2 bases, with 14 bases between the two germline ends.

This clonotype turned up a few times. The chain joins TRBV11-3 to TRBJ2-5; maybe TRBD1 (6 bases). V was cut by 3 bases and J by 4 bases, with 9 bases left in between. This CDR3 contains 13 residues. Germline-derived CDR1 and CDR2 are SGHNT and YENEEA. In nucleotides, the CDR3 is TGTGCCAGCAGCTTGGGACATAGAGAGACCCAGTACTTC. This sequence encodes CASSLGHRETQYF.

This clonotype was found many times. The J gene is TRBJ1-1, the V gene TRBV29-1; tentative D call: TRBD1 (5 bases). This CDR3 is 12 amino acids long. V lost 2 bases, J lost 6 bases, and 10 bases lay in between. CDR1 and CDR2 from the germline V gene are SQVTM and ANQGSEA. The CDR3 DNA reads as TGCAGCGTTGAATCCGGGGGTCCTGAAGCTTTCTTT. It translates to CSVESGGPEAFF.

Concerning this clonotype: Given a much more abundant clone one base away, this may be a read error. V gene TRBV7-8 combines with J gene TRBJ2-7; D unclear. The CDR3 runs to 11 residues. Germline CDR1 is SGHVS and CDR2 is FQNEAQ. The CDR3 here is CASSPPYEQNF. Here the CDR3 DNA reads TGTGCCAGCAGCCCCCCATACGAGCAGAACTTC.

This clonotype was recorded a few times. The J gene is TRBJ1-1, the V gene TRBV27; 9 bases line up with TRBD1. Germline CDR1 MNHEY, CDR2 SMNVEV (reference sequence). CDR3 length: 17 residues. J was trimmed by 3 bases and V by 5 bases; bases with no gene match: 13. In nucleotides, the CDR3 is TGTGCCAGCAGTCCCCACAGGGGGCAAGGTGGGGACACTGAAGCTTTCTTT. The encoded protein is CASSPHRGQGGDTEAFF.

The sample holds a few counts of this clonotype. The V gene is TRBV14, the J gene TRBJ2-1; no reliable D call. This CDR3 has 12 residues. Germline V CDR1 and CDR2: SGHDN, FVKESK. V dropped 4 bases and J dropped 7 bases, with 8 bases sitting between them. The CDR3 here is CASSPNRNEQFF. DNA for the CDR3: TGTGCCAGCAGCCCCAACCGGAATGAGCAGTTCTTC.

This clonotype was detected many times. V usage is TRBV5-3 and J usage is TRBJ2-1; D gene ambiguous. TRBV5-3 is placed among ORFs of uncertain function. This CDR3 spans 12 amino acids. Deletions cut 4 bases from V and 12 bases from J, with 14 bases between. The CDR3 here is CARSRVLAWQFF. For the CDR3, the DNA is TGTGCCAGAAGCCGGGTCTTAGCTTGGCAGTTCTTC.

The chain couples TRBV6-5 to TRBJ2-2; possibly TRBD1 or TRBD2 for D (5 bases each). Germline V gives CDR1 MNHEY, CDR2 SVGAGI. The CDR3 extends over 15 amino acids. V gave up 5 bases and J gave up 1 base, with 11 bases separating them. The CDR3 here is CASSPGTRNTGELFF. The CDR3 DNA follows: TGTGCCAGCAGTCCCGGGACGAGGAACACCGGGGAGCTGTTTTTT.

This clonotype was seen repeatedly, ten times or more. The chain combines TRBV5-1 with TRBJ1-1, with 7 bases fitting TRBD1. The trim removed 5 bases at V and 4 bases at J, leaving 11 bases unmatched. Germline loops: CDR1 SGHRS, CDR2 YFSETQ. The CDR3 totals 15 residues. CDR3 bases: TGCGCCAGCAGGTCCGACCCCGGGACAGCCACTGAAGCTTTCTTT. It is translated as CASRSDPGTATEAFF.